This TCR beta chain was sequenced for a study of vaccination effects on CD4 cells after COVID-19. Study at large: A couple of convalescent patients were sampled 16 days and one week before vaccination.

Assay: immunoSEQ multiplex PCR; the TCRdb copy retains only in-frame clones and omits some. The sample records 50,000 to 70,000 clones, approximately 78% being singletons. V trimming: 3 bases; J trimming: 9 bases; junction bases outside the gene matches: 8. The germline CDR1 and CDR2 sequences are KGHSH and LQKENI. The CDR3 has 14 amino acids. About this clone: What it binds is unknown.

CD4+ T cell isolation took place after less than 13 days of culture. J is TRBJ2-1 and V is TRBV18; 7 bases match TRBD2. The sequenced sample was CD4+ T cells from PBMCs cultured without peptide, obtained before COVID-19 vaccination. The sequence was obtained from a human donor who had a prior SARS-CoV-2 infection. CDR3 loop: CASSPGLVGGEQFF. CDR3 bases: TGTGCCAGCTCACCCGGACTAGTCGGGGGTGAGCAGTTCTTC.